This T cell receptor (beta chain) was captured by sequencing in a study of response to subunit inactivated influenza vaccine. Study-level results: It was the authors' suggestion that each seasonal influenza vaccination recruits few new T cells.

A remark on this clonotype: Its target is not known.

TCRdb called the RT-PCR reads again in MiXCR, with one record for every CDR3 protein. The sample has roughly 570,000 distinct CDR3 sequences; 12% to 15% are singletons. The source material was PBMCs from blood, sampled roughly 12 days after vaccination. The sequence was collected from a man aged 45-65 years who received an inactivated influenza vaccine.

CDR3 amino acids: CASSLGTTQYF. The CDR3 DNA reads as TGTGCCAGCAGCTTAGGGACGACCCAGTACTTC. This sequence joins TRBV11-2 and TRBJ2-5, with unresolved D. V lost 1 base and J 7 bases, leaving 4 bases between the germline ends. CDR3 size: 11 residues. CDR1 and CDR2 (germline): SGHAT, FQNNGV. Supplemented by reference TRBV11-2 and TRBJ2-5, the full variable domain reads EAGVAQSPRYKIIEKRQSVAFWCNPISGHATLYWYQQILGQGPKLLIQFQNNGVVDDSQLPKDRFSAERLKGVDSTLKIQPAKLEDSAVYLCASSLGTTQYFGPGTRLLVL.